Shown below are 9 T cell receptor beta chains from a single sample sequenced in a study of molecular identifiers for immune sequencing clone quantification. TCRdb re-called the PCR reads through MiXCR, storing one row per CDR3 protein. The table lists about 640,000 distinct CDR3 sequences, 15% to 20% of them singletons. Material for sequencing was naive CD8+ T cells from blood, with Jurkat cell RNA spiked in. Indicated subset: FACS-sorted CD8+CD4-CCR7+CD45RA+ naive T cells. The receptors derive from a human donor in good health. Some libraries in this study had Jurkat cell RNA spiked in.

This clonotype was observed a handful of times. A much larger clone differs by one base, so this may be a read error. This rearrangement joins TRBV6-2 or TRBV6-3 to TRBJ2-3, with D hard to call. Trimming left V 1 base short and J 3 bases short, with 2 bases between. The germline V gene has CDR1 MNHEY and CDR2 SVGEGT. This CDR3 has 12 amino acids. CDR3 DNA sequence: TGTGCCAGCAGTTACTGGACAGATACGCAGTATTTT. It codes for CASSYWTDTQYF.

This clonotype was counted only a few times. The gene calls are TRBV15 and TRBJ2-7; D possibly matches TRBD1 or TRBD2 (5 bases each). Germline values: CDR1 LNHNV, CDR2 YYDKDF (reference sequence). V was pared by 2 bases and J by 3 bases, with 17 bases between. CDR3 length: 16 residues. This CDR3 is CATSRYKTGTDYEQYF. DNA for the CDR3: TGTGCCACCAGCAGATATAAAACCGGGACGGACTACGAGCAGTACTTC. The variable domain in full, with the rest retrieved from reference TRBV15 and TRBJ2-7, is DAMVIQNPRYQVTQFGKPVTLSCSQTLNHNVMYWYQQKSSQAPKLLFHYYDKDFNNEADTPDNFQSRRPNTSFCFLDIRSPGLGDTAMYLCATSRYKTGTDYEQYFGPGTRLTVT.

As regards this clonotype: A much larger clone lies a single base off, so this may be a read error. The gene calls are TRBV21-1 and TRBJ1-1; TRBD1, as called in the table, went unchecked against the DNA. TRBV21-1 is termed a pseudogene. This CDR3 is built from 12 residues. The CDR3 is CASSLDRAEAFF. CDR3 in DNA: TGTGCCAGCAGCCTCGACAGGGCTGAGGCTTTCTTT.

This clonotype showed up just a few times. This sequence joins TRBV28 and TRBJ2-7; 7 nucleotides match TRBD1. CDR1 is MDHEN and CDR2 is SYDVKM in the germline V gene. Unmatched junction bases numbered 7, after V lost 5 bases and J lost 3 bases. The CDR3 covers 14 residues. The CDR3 region is CASSVHRQGYEQYF. In nucleotides, the CDR3 is TGTGCCAGCAGTGTCCACCGACAGGGCTACGAGCAGTACTTC.

This clonotype was counted many times. V usage is TRBV6-2 or TRBV6-3 and J usage is TRBJ1-4; D gene ambiguous. The length of the CDR3 is 10 residues. CDR1 is MNHEY and CDR2 is SVGEGT in the germline V gene. Deletions cut 7 bases from V and 8 bases from J, with 5 bases between. CDR3 loop: CASIQEKLFF. The CDR3 bases are TGTGCCAGCATACAAGAAAAACTGTTTTTT.

This clonotype was detected once. The chain carries TRBV19 and TRBJ1-5; maybe TRBD1 (6 bases). Near its end, the DNA agrees better with TRBJ2-3, so the J call may be wrong. The CDR3 sequence is 14 residues long. Germline V gene lookup returns CDR1 LNHDA and CDR2 SQIVND (reference sequence). The CDR3 DNA follows: TGTGCCAGTAGTATGGACAGCAGCAATCAGCCCCAGTATTTT. Residues: CASSMDSSNQPQYF.

This clonotype was seen more than once but under ten times. J is TRBJ2-2 and V is TRBV5-6; D possibly corresponds to TRBD2 (6 bases). V lost 2 bases and J 4 bases, leaving 15 bases between the germline ends. The CDR3 length is 16 residues. Germline CDR1 and CDR2: SGHDT and YYEEEE. The CDR3 nucleotides are TGTGCCAGCAGCTTCACCGGGAGCAGGCTCACCGGGGAGCTGTTTTTT. This encodes CASSFTGSRLTGELFF.

This clonotype was seen at least ten times. Here the CDR3 DNA reads TGTGCCAGCAGTGCCCCAGGGGGCTTCACAGATACGCAGTATTTT. This gives the protein CASSAPGGFTDTQYF. The chain combines TRBV12-3 or TRBV12-4 with TRBJ2-3, with TRBD1 identical over 8 bases. The ends lost 5 bases at V and 2 bases at J; junction bases unmatched: 6. The CDR3 spans 15 residues.

This clonotype was detected a few times. The chain joins TRBV3-1 to TRBJ1-1; D remains ambiguous. From germline, CDR1 is LGHDT and CDR2 YNNKEL (reference sequence). The CDR3 covers 16 residues. V was pared by 2 bases and J by 0 bases, with 13 bases between. This chain's CDR3 is CASSQRVYQLNTEAFF. In DNA form, the CDR3 reads TGTGCCAGCAGCCAACGTGTTTACCAGTTGAACACTGAAGCTTTCTTT.